The subject of this entry is one T cell receptor beta chain. These data are taken from a study of blood T cell repertoires in COVID-19. In the study overall: T cells, B-cell-depleted T cells, or PBMCs supplied cDNA or gDNA.

Germline-derived CDR1 and CDR2 are MNHEY and SVGAGI. This CDR3 is built from 12 residues. After removal of 3 bases from V and 7 bases from J, the junction contained 1 base not matched to a gene. TCRdb keeps only in-frame clones here, not all; method: immunoSEQ multiplex PCR. The sample includes fewer than 300,000 clones, approximately 82% of them seen just once. This TCR derives from a woman aged 18-29 years with acute or convalescent COVID-19. The sample was peripheral blood. The V and J genes are TRBV6-5 and TRBJ2-3, with 7 nucleotides matching TRBD1. CDR3 coding DNA: TGTGCCAGCAGTTATAGGGGGCATACGCAGTATTTT. Protein product: CASSYRGHTQYF.